Listed below are T cell receptor beta chains from one sample, sequenced in a study of a mutant IDH1 vaccine in newly diagnosed glioma. Here immunoSEQ multiplex PCR was the method, and the copy in TCRdb shows in-frame clones only, minus some. Of more than 35,000 clones listed, around 85% were seen once; the top ten hold over 1.5%. These receptors have no identified antigens. Sequencing was performed on PBMCs, taken from a glioma patient whose treatment included an IDH1 peptide vaccine. These receptors were collected from a man in his forties or fifties with glioma. CDR3s include the opening cysteine and the closing phenylalanine or tryptophan. Fields, in order: J gene, clone size, D gene, V gene, CDR3 protein, CDR3 DNA. The D gene is left open where the match is weak. Some rows mark clone size as missing; the rest say once, few, many or name a class of expanded clone.

TRBJ1-4,once,-,TRBV7-9,CASSHSPGRGNEKLFF,TGTGCCAGCAGCCATAGTCCAGGGAGAGGTAATGAAAAACTGTTTTTT
TRBJ2-7,-,-,TRBV19,CASSTAVVGEQYF,TGTGCCAGCTCCACAGCGGTCGTGGGCGAGCAGTACTTC
TRBJ2-6,-,-,TRBV19,CASTSSSGANVLTF,TGTGCCAGTACCTCGAGCTCTGGGGCCAACGTCCTGACTTTC
TRBJ2-7,-,-,TRBV9,CASSSRPESSYEQYF,TGTGCCAGCAGCTCACGACCCGAAAGCTCCTACGAGCAGTACTTC
TRBJ2-3,few,-,TRBV9,CASSVRLVPSDTQYF,TGTGCCAGCAGCGTCCGACTAGTCCCGTCCGATACGCAGTATTTT
TRBJ1-1,few,TRBD1,TRBV9,CASSPEGAGEAFF,TGTGCCAGCAGCCCTGAGGGGGCTGGTGAAGCTTTCTTT
TRBJ2-3,once,TRBD2,TRBV27,CASSLYGPLAGGPLGDTQYF,TGTGCCAGCAGTTTATACGGGCCGCTAGCGGGAGGGCCCCTGGGGGATACGCAGTATTTT
TRBJ1-1,-,TRBD1,TRBV18,CASSQGTGVSNTEAFF,TGTGCCAGCTCACAGGGGACAGGGGTTTCGAACACTGAAGCTTTCTTT
TRBJ2-7,once,-,TRBV10-3,CAITPSGSAYEQYF,TGTGCCATCACCCCCTCAGGTAGTGCCTACGAGCAGTACTTC
TRBJ1-2,once,-,TRBV27,CASRPTYANYGYTF,TGTGCCAGCCGCCCGACTTATGCTAACTATGGCTACACCTTC
TRBJ2-7,-,-,TRBV11-2,CASSKDVLSYEQYF,TGTGCCAGCAGCAAGGACGTTCTATCCTACGAGCAGTACTTC
TRBJ2-7,-,TRBD2,TRBV19,CASSISRGVGSGRSPTYEQYF,TGTGCCAGTAGTATAAGTAGAGGAGTGGGGAGCGGGAGGTCTCCTACCTACGAGCAGTACTTC
TRBJ1-2,-,-,TRBV25-1,CASSVGSGGYTF,TGTGCCAGCAGTGTAGGGAGCGGGGGCTACACCTTC
TRBJ2-6,-,TRBD1,TRBV29-1,CSAGDRAGANVLTF,TGCAGCGCTGGAGACAGGGCTGGGGCCAACGTCCTGACTTTC
TRBJ2-7,-,-,TRBV18,CASSLNREPTYEQYF,TGTGCCAGCTCACTTAACAGGGAGCCCACCTACGAGCAGTACTTC
TRBJ1-1,once,TRBD1,TRBV7-9,CASSSIRGLVNTEAFF,TGTGCCAGCAGCTCTATCAGGGGGCTGGTGAACACTGAAGCTTTCTTT
TRBJ2-1,-,TRBD2,TRBV7-9,CASSLALAEYNEQFF,TGTGCCAGCAGCTTAGCACTAGCGGAATACAATGAGCAGTTCTTC
TRBJ2-5,-,-,TRBV15,CATSRDREAHLRTQYF,TGTGCCACCAGCAGAGATAGGGAGGCCCATTTGAGGACCCAGTACTTC
TRBJ1-4,-,-,TRBV18,CASSELQVPNEKLFF,TGTGCCAGCTCAGAGTTACAGGTGCCTAATGAAAAACTGTTTTTT
TRBJ1-5,-,-,TRBV19,CASSTWADSNQPQHF,TGTGCCAGTAGTACTTGGGCCGATAGCAATCAGCCCCAGCATTTT
TRBJ1-1,few,-,TRBV18,CASSPGDRDTEAFF,TGTGCCAGCTCACCAGGGGATAGGGACACTGAAGCTTTCTTT
TRBJ2-7,-,-,TRBV5-4,CASSSLQQGSYEQYF,TGTGCCAGCAGCTCCCTTCAACAAGGTTCCTACGAGCAGTACTTC
TRBJ2-1,-,TRBD2,TRBV5-1,CASSLQFGGRARGFNEQFF,TGCGCCAGCAGCTTGCAGTTTGGCGGGAGGGCACGTGGTTTCAATGAGCAGTTCTTC
TRBJ2-7,-,TRBD1,TRBV9,CASSLDRASYEQYF,TGTGCCAGCAGCTTGGACAGGGCGTCCTACGAGCAGTACTTC
TRBJ2-3,-,-,TRBV6-4,CASSDREFGTDTQYF,TGTGCCAGCAGTGACAGGGAATTTGGCACAGATACGCAGTATTTT